The rows below give T cell receptor beta chains drawn from one sample of a study of cytotoxic CD8 clonotypes in ibrutinib-treated CLL. Assay used: immunoSEQ multiplex PCR; TCRdb lists only in-frame clones, some missing. Among some 200,000 clones listed, about 72% were seen once. Material: PBMCs, obtained after 24 months of ibrutinib treatment. All receptors come from a human donor with chronic lymphocytic leukemia. Both conserved end residues are part of each CDR3. Each record gives: J gene, V gene, D gene, clone size, CDR3 protein, CDR3 DNA. The D gene is left open where the match is weak. The size entry is marked missing in some rows and otherwise reads once, few, many or a size class.

j_gene: TRBJ1-4
v_gene: TRBV5-1
d_gene: NA
abundance: few
CDR3aa: CASSLAYRADEKLFF
CDR3nt: TGCGCCAGCAGCTTGGCATACAGGGCGGACGAAAAACTGTTTTTT

j_gene: TRBJ1-2
v_gene: TRBV14
d_gene: TRBD1
abundance: NA
CDR3aa: CASSLAGTDHGYTF
CDR3nt: TGTGCCAGCAGCCTAGCAGGGACAGATCATGGCTACACCTTC

j_gene: TRBJ2-7
v_gene: TRBV6-6
d_gene: TRBD1
abundance: NA
CDR3aa: CASSIGTANYEQYF
CDR3nt: TGTGCCAGCAGTATAGGGACAGCTAACTACGAGCAGTACTTC

j_gene: TRBJ2-7
v_gene: TRBV4-3
d_gene: TRBD2
abundance: NA
CDR3aa: CASSRIRTSGGAISYEQYF
CDR3nt: TGCGCCAGCAGCCGCATACGTACTAGCGGGGGTGCCATCTCCTACGAGCAGTACTTC

j_gene: TRBJ1-4
v_gene: TRBV5-6
d_gene: NA
abundance: NA
CDR3aa: CASSSGPGPNEKLFF
CDR3nt: TGTGCCAGCAGCTCCGGCCCCGGCCCTAATGAAAAACTGTTTTTT

j_gene: TRBJ1-5
v_gene: TRBV27
d_gene: TRBD1
abundance: NA
CDR3aa: CASRAGQGGQPQHF
CDR3nt: TGTGCCAGCAGGGCAGGACAGGGAGGTCAGCCCCAGCATTTT

j_gene: TRBJ2-7
v_gene: TRBV5-5
d_gene: TRBD1
abundance: NA
CDR3aa: CASSWGQGSYEQYF
CDR3nt: TGTGCCAGCAGCTGGGGACAGGGGTCCTACGAGCAGTACTTC

j_gene: TRBJ2-7
v_gene: TRBV19
d_gene: NA
abundance: NA
CDR3aa: CASRGAGKSSYEQYF
CDR3nt: TGTGCCAGTAGGGGGGCCGGGAAATCTTCCTACGAGCAGTACTTC

j_gene: TRBJ2-2
v_gene: TRBV5-1
d_gene: TRBD2
abundance: NA
CDR3aa: CASSLSLAGSNTGELFF
CDR3nt: TGCGCCAGCAGCTTGAGCCTAGCGGGATCGAACACCGGGGAGCTGTTTTTT

j_gene: TRBJ2-1
v_gene: TRBV18
d_gene: TRBD2
abundance: few
CDR3aa: CASSREGGTSSYNEQFF
CDR3nt: TGTGCCAGCTCTCGAGAGGGAGGGACGAGCTCCTACAATGAGCAGTTCTTC

j_gene: TRBJ2-1
v_gene: TRBV5-1
d_gene: NA
abundance: NA
CDR3aa: CASSLGSSAYNEQFF
CDR3nt: TGCGCCAGCAGCTTGGGTTCTAGCGCCTACAATGAGCAGTTCTTC

j_gene: TRBJ1-5
v_gene: TRBV4-1
d_gene: NA
abundance: NA
CDR3aa: CASSQESRAGGQPQHF
CDR3nt: TGCGCCAGCAGCCAAGAGTCCCGTGCCGGCGGGCAGCCCCAGCATTTT

j_gene: TRBJ2-7
v_gene: TRBV11-2
d_gene: NA
abundance: NA
CDR3aa: CASSLTMYEQYF
CDR3nt: TGTGCCAGCAGCTTGACCATGTACGAGCAGTACTTC

j_gene: TRBJ1-4
v_gene: TRBV5-4
d_gene: NA
abundance: NA
CDR3aa: CASSLLEKLFF
CDR3nt: TGTGCCAGCAGCTTGCTGGAAAAACTGTTTTTT

j_gene: TRBJ2-5
v_gene: TRBV18
d_gene: TRBD2
abundance: few
CDR3aa: CASLHRDGGETQYF
CDR3nt: TGTGCCAGCCTACACCGGGACGGGGGGGAGACCCAGTACTTC

j_gene: TRBJ2-7
v_gene: TRBV6-5
d_gene: NA
abundance: NA
CDR3aa: CASSYSRGLSSYEQYF
CDR3nt: TGTGCCAGCAGTTACTCGCGGGGCCTTAGCTCCTACGAGCAGTACTTC

j_gene: TRBJ1-3
v_gene: TRBV11-2
d_gene: NA
abundance: NA
CDR3aa: CASSLSPVDQGHTIYF
CDR3nt: TGTGCCAGCAGCTTATCACCGGTCGACCAAGGGCACACCATATATTTT

j_gene: TRBJ2-1
v_gene: TRBV27
d_gene: NA
abundance: few
CDR3aa: CASSLEDSYNEQFF
CDR3nt: TGTGCCAGCAGTTTAGAAGACAGCTACAATGAGCAGTTCTTC

j_gene: TRBJ1-1
v_gene: TRBV19
d_gene: TRBD1
abundance: few
CDR3aa: CASRLDRSSTEAFF
CDR3nt: TGTGCCAGTAGGCTGGACAGGTCGTCCACTGAAGCTTTCTTT

j_gene: TRBJ2-3
v_gene: TRBV12-5
d_gene: NA
abundance: NA
CDR3aa: CASGLVKGPEDTDTQYF
CDR3nt: TGTGCTAGTGGTTTGGTAAAAGGACCAGAAGACACAGATACGCAGTATTTT